The 26 T cell receptor beta chains in this list originate from one sample, sequenced in a study of T cell changes during pregnancy in multiple sclerosis. Assay: immunoSEQ multiplex PCR; the TCRdb copy retains only in-frame clones and omits some. The sample includes around 66,000 clones, roughly 91% of them seen just once. This material consisted of peripheral blood, taken after pregnancy. These receptors came from a female donor in good health, enrolled as a control in a pregnancy study.

This clone was observed a single time. The chain is built from TRBV30 and TRBJ2-1; the D is unclear. CDR3 length equals 12 residues. Germline loops: CDR1 GTSNPN, CDR2 SVGIG (reference sequence). The V and J ends lost 0 bases and 9 bases respectively, with 9 bases between them. The CDR3 reads CAWSVPNPEQFF. In DNA, the CDR3 is TGTGCCTGGAGTGTACCTAATCCTGAGCAGTTCTTC.

This clone was observed once. The chain combines TRBV6-6 with TRBJ2-7; 7 bases agree with TRBD1. The trim removed 0 bases at V and 3 bases at J, leaving 2 bases unmatched. Per germline, CDR1 MNHNY and CDR2 SVGAGI (reference sequence). There are 14 residues in the CDR3. In nucleotides, the CDR3 is TGTGCCAGCAGTTACTCACCAGGGGGCTACGAGCAGTACTTC. It encodes CASSYSPGGYEQYF.

J is TRBJ1-5 and V is TRBV4-1; perhaps TRBD1 as D (6 bases). This CDR3 comprises 15 residues. Germline V gene sequence: CDR1 MGHRA, CDR2 YSYEKL. V lost 1 base and J 1 base, leaving 8 bases between the germline ends. This CDR3 reads CASSQGDTSNQPQHF. In nucleotides, the CDR3 is TGCGCCAGCAGCCAAGGGGACACAAGCAATCAGCCCCAGCATTTT.

The chain links TRBV27 to TRBJ2-3; D may be TRBD2 (7 bases). This CDR3 contains 15 residues. CDR1 is MNHEY and CDR2 is SMNVEV in the germline V gene (reference sequence). Trimming stripped 5 bases from V and 5 bases from J, with 17 bases between. For the CDR3, the DNA is TGTGCCAGCAGTCTTCGGGGCGGGGGCAGAGATACGCAGTATTTT. Translation: CASSLRGGGRDTQYF.

The V and J genes are TRBV27 and TRBJ2-5; TRBD2 aligns across 8 bases. After removal of 3 bases from V and 2 bases from J, the junction contained 8 bases not matched to a gene. The CDR3 is 16 amino acids. CDR1 and CDR2 from the germline V gene are MNHEY and SMNVEV (reference sequence). CDR3 region: CASSFLTGGGQETQYF. The CDR3 nucleotides read TGTGCCAGCAGTTTCTTAACGGGGGGGGGACAAGAGACCCAGTACTTC.

The chain joins TRBV6-5 to TRBJ2-5, with D perhaps TRBD1 (8 bases). Trimming left V 5 bases short and J 5 bases short, with 15 bases between. Germline V gives CDR1 MNHEY, CDR2 SVGAGI. CDR3 length: 14 residues. The CDR3 loop is CASSLDRGGETQYF. CDR3 coding DNA: TGTGCCAGCAGTCTTGACAGGGGAGGGGAGACCCAGTACTTC.

The V gene is TRBV27, the J gene TRBJ2-1; TRBD1 aligns across 9 bases. Germline-derived CDR1 and CDR2 are MNHEY and SMNVEV (reference sequence). J lost 4 bases, V lost 10 bases, and 11 bases had no gene match. The CDR3 is 15 amino acids. CDR3 residues: CAISSGTGSYNEQFF. Here the CDR3 DNA reads TGTGCCATCTCCTCCGGGACAGGGTCATACAATGAGCAGTTCTTC.

This chain joins TRBV11-2 and TRBJ2-7; 7 nucleotides agree with TRBD1. The CDR3 is made up of 15 amino acids. The V segment lost 3 bases and the J segment 3 bases; nucleotides outside the gene matches: 8. Germline assignment: CDR1 SGHAT and CDR2 FQNNGV. CDR3 sequence reads: CASSFKGAVYYEQYF. The CDR3 DNA sequence: TGTGCCAGCAGCTTTAAGGGGGCTGTGTACTACGAGCAGTACTTC.

The chain is built from TRBV7-3 and TRBJ2-1; 7 bases agree with TRBD2. The CDR3 covers 18 residues. V lost 4 bases, J lost 4 bases, and 16 bases stayed unmatched. Germline values: CDR1 SGHTA, CDR2 FQGTGA. DNA for the CDR3: TGTGCCAGCAGCTCCCAACCCAGCGGGGACCAAATTTACAATGAGCAGTTCTTC. Amino acids: CASSSQPSGDQIYNEQFF.

This sequence joins TRBV5-5 and TRBJ2-3; 7 nucleotides agree with TRBD2. The CDR3 has 16 amino acids. V shed 1 base, J shed 3 bases, and the junction held 8 bases outside the gene matches. The V gene's germline CDR1 is SGHKS and CDR2 YYEKEE (reference sequence). CDR3 sequence reads: CASSLSPTAGTDTQYF. The CDR3 DNA is TGTGCCAGCAGCTTGTCGCCTACAGCGGGGACAGATACGCAGTATTTT.

The chain is built from TRBV27 and TRBJ2-2, with TRBD2 matching over 9 bases. V lost 5 bases, J lost 3 bases, and 16 bases stayed unmatched. The CDR3 sequence is 19 residues long. The germline gives CDR1 MNHEY, CDR2 SMNVEV (reference sequence). The DNA of the CDR3 is TGTGCCAGCAGTCCCGATAGGCGGCTAGCGGGGTTGGACACCGGGGAGCTGTTTTTT. It encodes CASSPDRRLAGLDTGELFF.

The rearrangement uses TRBV11-2 and TRBJ2-7; TRBD2 agrees at 11 bases. The J segment lost 7 bases and the V segment lost 11 bases, leaving 13 bases of the junction unmatched. Germline loops: CDR1 SGHAT, CDR2 FQNNGV. The CDR3 runs 14 residues. The CDR3 nucleotides read TGTGCCTCTAGGGGTAGCGGGGGGGTATGGGAGCAGTACTTC. Its protein is CASRGSGGVWEQYF. The complete variable domain, with remaining parts taken from reference TRBV11-2 and TRBJ2-7, reads EAGVAQSPRYKIIEKRQSVAFWCNPISGHATLYWYQQILGQGPKLLIQFQNNGVVDDSQLPKDRFSAERLKGVDSTLKIQPAKLEDSAVYLCASRGSGGVWEQYFGPGTRLTVT.

The chain couples TRBV7-2 to TRBJ2-6, with D possibly being TRBD1 (5 bases). V was clipped by 2 bases and J by 3 bases, with 8 bases between them. Germline CDR1 reads SGHTA; CDR2 reads FQGNSA. The CDR3 is 15 residues long. CDR3 sequence reads: CASSLTQGGANVLTF. Here the CDR3 DNA reads TGTGCCAGCAGCTTAACGCAGGGTGGGGCCAACGTCCTGACTTTC.

The chain joins TRBV2 to TRBJ2-3, with unresolved D. The germline V gene has CDR1 SNHLY and CDR2 FYNNEI. Trimming took off 2 bases at V and 0 bases at J, with 9 bases between the two ends. The CDR3 spans 15 residues. CDR3 loop: CASSERRSSTDTQYF. For the CDR3, the DNA is TGTGCCAGCAGTGAAAGGAGAAGTAGCACAGATACGCAGTATTTT. Combining the CDR3 with reference TRBV2 and TRBJ2-3 gives the whole variable domain EPEVTQTPSHQVTQMGQEVILRCVPISNHLYFYWYRQILGQKVEFLVSFYNNEISEKSEIFDDQFSVERPDGSNFTLKIRSTKLEDSAMYFCASSERRSSTDTQYFGPGTRLTVL.

This rearrangement joins TRBV11-2 to TRBJ1-6; TRBD1 agrees at 8 bases. V shed 1 base and J 10 bases; nucleotides not matched to a gene: 9. The germline gives CDR1 SGHAT, CDR2 FQNNGV. This CDR3 comprises 16 residues. As DNA, the CDR3 is TGTGCCAGCAGCTTAGCAGGGGGCGAAGGAGGATCACCCCTCCACTTT. Translated: CASSLAGGEGGSPLHF. The entire variable domain, with the rest obtained from reference TRBV11-2 and TRBJ1-6, is as follows: EAGVAQSPRYKIIEKRQSVAFWCNPISGHATLYWYQQILGQGPKLLIQFQNNGVVDDSQLPKDRFSAERLKGVDSTLKIQPAKLEDSAVYLCASSLAGGEGGSPLHFGNGTRLTVT.

The chain uses TRBV28 and TRBJ1-6; the D is unclear. The CDR3 runs 15 residues. Germline loops: CDR1 MDHEN, CDR2 SYDVKM. Trimming shortened V by 6 bases and J by 6 bases, and 15 bases separated the two germline ends. CDR3 in amino acids: CASSPGGRPNSPLHF. CDR3 coding DNA: TGTGCCAGCAGCCCCGGAGGCCGGCCTAATTCACCCCTCCACTTT.

V and J are TRBV5-6 and TRBJ1-1; no firm D call. This CDR3 is built from 13 residues. Trimming took 3 bases from V and 0 from J, leaving 6 bases between them. Per the germline V gene, CDR1 is SGHDT and CDR2 is YYEEEE. CDR3 DNA sequence: TGTGCCAGCAGCTCAACTGTGAACACTGAAGCTTTCTTT. Translated: CASSSTVNTEAFF. Using reference TRBV5-6 and TRBJ1-1 for the parts outside the CDR3, the full variable domain is DAGVTQSPTHLIKTRGQQVTLRCSPKSGHDTVSWYQQALGQGPQFIFQYYEEEERQRGNFPDRFSGHQFPNYSSELNVNALLLGDSALYLCASSSTVNTEAFFGQGTRLTVV.

The CDR3: CASSLAGGWDQPQHF. As DNA, the CDR3 is TGCGCCAGCAGCTTGGCGGGGGGATGGGATCAGCCCCAGCATTTT. J is TRBJ1-5 and V is TRBV5-1; tentatively, D is TRBD1 (5 bases). Germline lookup yields CDR1 SGHRS and CDR2 YFSETQ. The CDR3 spans 15 residues. The V end lost 0 bases, the J end lost 5 bases, and 12 bases lay between the germline ends.

The V call is TRBV2, the J call TRBJ1-5, with a weak D call TRBD1 (5 bases). CDR3 length: 16 amino acids. The V gene's germline CDR1 is SNHLY and CDR2 FYNNEI. V was trimmed by 2 bases and J by 1 base, leaving 12 bases between them. The chain's CDR3 is CASSEQGLPSNQPQHF. In nucleotides, the CDR3 is TGTGCCAGCAGTGAACAGGGTCTACCCAGCAATCAGCCCCAGCATTTT.

The V gene is TRBV18, the J gene TRBJ1-5; D uncertain. The CDR3 has 14 amino acids. Trimming removed 4 bases at V and 5 bases at J, with 12 bases between. CDR1 KGHSH and CDR2 LQKENI come from the germline V gene. The CDR3 protein is CASSLGPEHQPQHF. CDR3 DNA sequence: TGTGCCAGCTCACTGGGCCCCGAGCATCAGCCCCAGCATTTT.

The chain is built from TRBV5-8 and TRBJ1-1, with D uncertain. Trimming took 1 base from V and 7 from J, leaving 17 bases between them. From germline, CDR1 is SGHTS and CDR2 YDEGEE. CDR3 length equals 15 residues. CDR3 sequence: CASSLSGRLTVEAFF. For the CDR3, the DNA is TGTGCCAGCAGCTTGAGCGGCAGGCTTACCGTTGAAGCTTTCTTT.

This chain connects TRBV5-1 to TRBJ1-5, with 7 bases lining up with TRBD1. The trim removed 4 bases at V and 3 bases at J, leaving 7 bases unmatched. Germline CDR1 is SGHRS and CDR2 is YFSETQ. There are 15 residues in the CDR3. The CDR3 spells CASSALGQDNQPQHF. The CDR3 coding sequence is TGCGCCAGCAGCGCATTAGGACAGGACAATCAGCCCCAGCATTTT.

The CDR3 region has the DNA TGCAGCGCTCTTCAGGGCGAACGGGCTGAAGCTTTCTTT. As protein: CSALQGERAEAFF. The chain carries TRBV29-1 and TRBJ1-1; D is perhaps TRBD1 (5 bases). V dropped 7 bases and J dropped 6 bases, with 18 bases sitting between them. From germline, CDR1 is SQVTM and CDR2 ANQGSEA. The CDR3 loop spans 13 amino acids.

The chain is built from TRBV27 and TRBJ2-3; the D gene is possibly TRBD2 (5 bases). Germline CDR1 and CDR2: MNHEY and SMNVEV (reference sequence). CDR3 length: 11 amino acids. The ends were cut back, 7 bases at V and 7 bases at J, with 9 bases in the middle. The CDR3 sequence: CASTWEYTQYF. The CDR3 DNA sequence: TGTGCCAGCACTTGGGAGTATACGCAGTATTTT.

The J gene is TRBJ1-3, the V gene TRBV5-6; D might be TRBD1 (5 bases). The CDR3 extends over 14 amino acids. V lost 8 bases and J 1 base, leaving 13 bases between the germline ends. Germline lookup yields CDR1 SGHDT and CDR2 YYEEEE. This CDR3 reads CASEQGRSGNTIYF. In nucleotides, the CDR3 is TGTGCCAGTGAGCAGGGAAGATCTGGAAACACCATATATTTT.

DNA of the CDR3: TGTGCCAGCAGTTACGCGTCTGGGAACACTGAAGCTTTCTTT. Translation: CASSYASGNTEAFF. This chain links TRBV6-5 with TRBJ1-1; D unclear. Trimming took 2 bases from V and 1 from J, leaving 8 bases between them. Germline CDR1 reads MNHEY; CDR2 reads SVGAGI. CDR3 length: 14 residues.